This record covers a single T cell receptor (beta chain). Specified treatment: over 15 received Ad26.COV2.S at low or high dose, single or two shots; a few received placebo; per-sample allocation not given. After the first vaccine or placebo injection, samples were drawn on day 63. The data belong to a study of Ad26.COV2.S vaccination and SARS-CoV-2 variants. V shed 7 bases and J 5 bases; nucleotides not matched to a gene: 12. This CDR3 is built from 15 residues. Germline lookup yields CDR1 ENHRY and CDR2 SYGVKD. Produced via immunoSEQ multiplex PCR; TCRdb's table is partial and in-frame only. The sample has more than 300,000 clones, 65% to 90% seen once.

The receptor was isolated from a person aged 18-65 years who received the Ad26.COV2.S COVID-19 vaccine or a placebo. The material sequenced was peripheral blood, taken in a trial of Ad26.COV2.S vaccine versus placebo. The J gene is TRBJ2-7, the V gene TRBV10-3, with TRBD2 matching over 9 bases. DNA of the CDR3: TGTGCCATCAACCCCCTAGGAGCGGGAGGCAACGAGCAGTACTTC. It encodes CAINPLGAGGNEQYF.